This entry lists 24 T cell receptor beta chains sequenced from one sample in a study of CD8+ T cells in alopecia areata. This sample's treatment: oral pan-JAK inhibitor, 5-10 mg twice daily. cDNA serving as the sequencing template came from extracted, reverse transcribed RNA. The protocol was immunoSEQ multiplex PCR, while the TCRdb copy is restricted to in-frame clones and leaves out a portion. This sample has just over 150,000 clones, with about two thirds found just once. The input for sequencing was CD4+ T cells sorted from blood, taken at week 4, from a patient treated with tofacitinib. These receptors were obtained from a human donor with alopecia areata.

The rearrangement links TRBV2 to TRBJ1-2; no firm D call. CDR1 is SNHLY and CDR2 is FYNNEI in the germline V gene. This CDR3 region has 14 residues. Trimming took off 4 bases at V and 2 bases at J, with 11 bases between the two ends. DNA for the CDR3: TGTGCCAGCAGTGCCTACCAAGGCAACTATGGCTACACCTTC. Protein sequence: CASSAYQGNYGYTF.

This chain connects TRBV29-1 to TRBJ2-7; D possibly corresponds to TRBD1 (6 bases). V dropped 7 bases and J dropped 3 bases, with 13 bases sitting between them. CDR3 length: 12 amino acids. The V gene's germline CDR1 is SQVTM and CDR2 ANQGSEA. CDR3 DNA sequence: TGCAGCGCCAGGGGTGATTTCTACGAGCAGTACTTC. Residues: CSARGDFYEQYF.

This rearrangement joins TRBV15 to TRBJ2-1; 13 bases agree with TRBD2. CDR1 and CDR2 (germline): LNHNV, YYDKDF (reference sequence). Trimming removed 4 bases from V and 5 bases from J; junction bases left unmatched: 2. The length of the CDR3 is 15 residues. The CDR3, as DNA: TGTGCCACCAGCATTGGACTAGCGGGAGACAATGAGCAGTTCTTC. Translating it yields CATSIGLAGDNEQFF.

This sequence joins TRBV5-1 and TRBJ1-2; tentatively, D is TRBD1 (6 bases). The V end was cut by 0 bases, the J end by 4 bases, with 13 bases between. Germline loops: CDR1 SGHRS, CDR2 YFSETQ. The CDR3 sequence is 15 residues long. Here the CDR3 DNA reads TGCGCCAGCAGCTTGGGGGGGCAGGCCTCCTATGGCTACACCTTC. It yields the protein CASSLGGQASYGYTF.

This chain uses TRBV30 with TRBJ1-5; no reliable D call. Germline assignment: CDR1 GTSNPN and CDR2 SVGIG (reference sequence). V lost 1 base, J lost 5 bases, and 9 bases lay in between. This CDR3 is 13 amino acids long. For the CDR3, the DNA is TGTGCCTGGAGTGGAGGGTTCGATCAGCCCCAGCATTTT. Its protein product is CAWSGGFDQPQHF.

V and J are TRBV4-3 and TRBJ2-7; perhaps TRBD2 as D (6 bases). Germline CDR1 reads LGHNA; CDR2 reads YSLEER. V dropped 4 bases and J dropped 7 bases, with 17 bases sitting between them. The CDR3 contains 14 residues. The CDR3 loop is CASSLRAGFGEQYF. The CDR3 DNA is TGCGCCAGCAGCCTCCGCGCGGGGTTTGGGGAGCAGTACTTC.

This clone turned up a few times. V is TRBV5-4 and J is TRBJ2-6; no clear D gene. CDR1 SGHNT and CDR2 YYREEE come from the germline V gene (reference sequence). This CDR3 comprises 13 residues. V was cut by 4 bases and J by 5 bases, with 7 bases left in between. CDR3 nucleotides: TGTGCCAGCAGCCTCCCCCGGGCCAACGTCCTGACTTTC. It codes for CASSLPRANVLTF.

The V gene is TRBV29-1, the J gene TRBJ2-1; D may be TRBD1 (6 bases). Trimming removed 7 bases from V and 4 bases from J, with 14 bases in between. Per the germline V gene, CDR1 is SQVTM and CDR2 is ANQGSEA. This CDR3 region has 13 residues. This chain's CDR3 is CSARPGQYNEQFF. The CDR3 DNA follows: TGCAGCGCCCGGCCCGGACAGTACAATGAGCAGTTCTTC.

In its sample, this clone was seen a few times. This sequence joins TRBV29-1 and TRBJ2-1; unclear D gene. V was trimmed by 0 bases and J by 8 bases, leaving 5 bases between them. The CDR3 spans 11 residues. Per the germline V gene, CDR1 is SQVTM and CDR2 is ANQGSEA. The CDR3 reads CSVEDLDEQFF. The CDR3 DNA follows: TGCAGCGTTGAAGATTTAGATGAGCAGTTCTTC.

The V and J genes are TRBV30 and TRBJ2-3; D ambiguous. The germline CDR1 and CDR2 sequences are GTSNPN and SVGIG (reference sequence). Trimming removed 0 bases from V and 2 bases from J, with 9 bases in between. CDR3 length: 14 residues. CDR3 protein: CAWSVLGLTDTQYF. CDR3 nucleotide sequence: TGTGCCTGGAGTGTCCTCGGGCTCACAGATACGCAGTATTTT.

Comments on this clone: Distinct nucleotide sequences in the sample also encode this CDR3. The V call is TRBV29-1, the J call TRBJ2-7; TRBD1 aligns across 7 bases. V dropped 6 bases and J dropped 2; count of bases not matched to a gene: 4. The CDR3 length is 12 residues. CDR1 is SQVTM, CDR2 ANQGSEA, per germline. The CDR3 reads CSVAGTAYEQYF. The CDR3 coding sequence is TGCAGCGTCGCCGGGACAGCCTACGAGCAGTACTTC.

This sequence joins TRBV5-6 and TRBJ2-1; weak D call: TRBD1 (5 bases). Trimming stripped 4 bases from V and 3 bases from J, with 8 bases between. CDR1 is SGHDT, CDR2 YYEEEE, per germline. CDR3 size: 13 residues. As DNA, the CDR3 is TGTGCCAGCAGCCCCACAGGCTACAATGAGCAGTTCTTC. The encoded protein is CASSPTGYNEQFF.

The chain uses TRBV5-6 and TRBJ2-6; 7 bases fit TRBD2. Germline assignment: CDR1 SGHDT and CDR2 YYEEEE. The CDR3 consists of 16 residues. Germline trimming cut 4 bases from V and 0 bases from J; bases unmatched to any gene: 4. CDR3 in DNA: TGTGCCAGCAGCGCGGGGGTCGCCTCTGGGGCCAACGTCCTGACTTTC. Its protein product is CASSAGVASGANVLTF.

This rearrangement joins TRBV29-1 to TRBJ2-1, with D perhaps matching TRBD1 (6 bases). V shed 4 bases and J shed 10 bases, with 11 bases lying between them. CDR1 is SQVTM, CDR2 ANQGSEA, per germline. This CDR3 is built from 11 residues. CDR3 sequence: CSVGQVEEQFF. CDR3 DNA sequence: TGCAGCGTTGGACAGGTAGAGGAGCAGTTCTTC.

The chain links TRBV4-1 to TRBJ1-2; TRBD1 might be the D (6 bases). This CDR3 comprises 14 residues. V was shortened by 4 bases and J by 6 bases, with 15 bases between the two germline ends. Germline CDR1 is MGHRA and CDR2 is YSYEKL. CDR3 residues: CASSLPGGGDGYTF. CDR3 coding DNA: TGCGCCAGCAGCCTCCCGGGGGGGGGCGATGGCTACACCTTC.

This clone has only one observation. The V gene is TRBV4-2, the J gene TRBJ2-6; D is undetermined. V was shortened by 0 bases and J by 0 bases, with 3 bases between the two germline ends. Germline-derived CDR1 and CDR2 are LGHNA and YNFKEQ. This CDR3 region has 15 residues. CDR3 protein: CASSQEPSGANVLTF. The CDR3 nucleotides are TGTGCCAGCAGCCAAGAACCCTCTGGGGCCAACGTCCTGACTTTC.

This chain links TRBV29-1 with TRBJ2-3, with D hard to call. CDR1 SQVTM and CDR2 ANQGSEA come from the germline V gene. V shed 3 bases and J shed 0 bases, with 4 bases lying between them. The CDR3 covers 12 residues. CDR3 residues: CSVDDSTDTQYF. CDR3 DNA: TGCAGCGTTGACGACAGCACAGATACGCAGTATTTT.

This clone was found a few times. The gene calls are TRBV5-6 and TRBJ2-7; possible D gene TRBD1, 6 bases. The V gene lost 3 bases and the J gene lost 3 bases, with 13 bases spanning the gap. In germline, CDR1 is SGHDT, CDR2 YYEEEE. This CDR3 has 14 residues. The DNA of the CDR3 is TGTGCCAGCAGCTCTACAGGGAAATACTACGAGCAGTACTTC. Residues: CASSSTGKYYEQYF.

V is TRBV30 and J is TRBJ2-1; TRBD1 or TRBD2 may be the D gene (6 bases each). The CDR3 runs to 13 residues. The germline gives CDR1 GTSNPN, CDR2 SVGIG (reference sequence). The V end was cut by 0 bases, the J end by 9 bases, with 12 bases between. The CDR3 DNA is TGTGCCTGGAGTGTTAAGGGGGGCGTTGAGCAGTTCTTC. As protein: CAWSVKGGVEQFF.

The chain uses TRBV2 and TRBJ1-2; 7 positions match TRBD1. CDR3 length equals 13 residues. The germline V gene encodes CDR1 SNHLY and CDR2 FYNNEI. The junction had 3 bases not matched to a gene; V was cut back by 6 bases and J by 2 bases. CDR3 sequence: CASRLTGNYGYTF. For the CDR3, the DNA is TGTGCCAGCAGGCTGACAGGGAACTATGGCTACACCTTC. The whole variable domain, remainder taken from reference TRBV2 and TRBJ1-2, is EPEVTQTPSHQVTQMGQEVILRCVPISNHLYFYWYRQILGQKVEFLVSFYNNEISEKSEIFDDQFSVERPDGSNFTLKIRSTKLEDSAMYFCASRLTGNYGYTFGSGTRLTVV.

V usage is TRBV27 and J usage is TRBJ1-6; 8 nucleotides align to TRBD1. The CDR3 consists of 16 residues. Losses at the gene ends were 3 bases for V and 11 bases for J; bases not matched to a gene: 12. The germline V gene has CDR1 MNHEY and CDR2 SMNVEV (reference sequence). CDR3 loop: CASSFRWGQEEAPLHF. As DNA, the CDR3 is TGTGCCAGCAGTTTTCGGTGGGGACAGGAGGAGGCACCCCTCCACTTT.

As to this clone: The same CDR3 arises from other DNA sequences in this sample as well. CDR3 nucleotides: TGTGCCAGCAGCTTCAGAGAGACCCAGTACTTC. This gives the protein CASSFRETQYF. V usage is TRBV5-6 and J usage is TRBJ2-5; D gene uncertain. The germline CDR1 and CDR2 sequences are SGHDT and YYEEEE. Trimming removed 2 bases at V and 4 bases at J, with 3 bases between. The CDR3 contains 11 residues.

The CDR3 sequence is CSVARGTGGPYEQYF. DNA for the CDR3: TGCAGCGTTGCCCGAGGGACAGGGGGACCCTACGAGCAGTACTTC. V usage is TRBV29-1 and J usage is TRBJ2-7; 11 bases agree with TRBD1. The CDR3 contains 15 residues. The germline gives CDR1 SQVTM, CDR2 ANQGSEA. V dropped 4 bases and J dropped 2; count of bases not matched to a gene: 7.

The J gene is TRBJ2-5, the V gene TRBV9, with 8 bases fitting TRBD1. J lost 3 bases, V lost 0 bases, and 4 bases had no gene match. This CDR3 has 15 amino acids. The V gene's germline CDR1 is SGDLS and CDR2 YYNGEE. CDR3 residues: CASSVDQGAKETQYF. The DNA of the CDR3 is TGTGCCAGCAGCGTAGACCAGGGGGCTAAAGAGACCCAGTACTTC.